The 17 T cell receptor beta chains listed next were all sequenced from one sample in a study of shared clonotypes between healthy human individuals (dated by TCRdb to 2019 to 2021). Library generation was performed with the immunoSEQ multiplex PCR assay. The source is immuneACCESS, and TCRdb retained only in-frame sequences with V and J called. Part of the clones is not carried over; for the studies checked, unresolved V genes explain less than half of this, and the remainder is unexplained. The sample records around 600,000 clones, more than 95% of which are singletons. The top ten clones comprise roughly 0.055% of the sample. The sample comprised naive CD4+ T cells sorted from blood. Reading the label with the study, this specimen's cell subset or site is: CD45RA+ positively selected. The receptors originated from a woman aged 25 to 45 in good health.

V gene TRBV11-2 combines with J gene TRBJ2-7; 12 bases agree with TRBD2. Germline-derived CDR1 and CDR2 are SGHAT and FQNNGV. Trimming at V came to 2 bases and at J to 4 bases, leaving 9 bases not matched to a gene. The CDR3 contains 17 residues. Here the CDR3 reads CASSLLASGRARYEQYF. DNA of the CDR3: TGTGCCAGCAGCTTATTGGCTAGCGGGAGGGCCAGGTACGAGCAGTACTTC.

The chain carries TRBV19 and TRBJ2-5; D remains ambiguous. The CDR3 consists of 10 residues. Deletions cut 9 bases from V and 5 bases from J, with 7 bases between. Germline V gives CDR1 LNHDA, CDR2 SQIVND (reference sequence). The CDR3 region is CARNLETQYF. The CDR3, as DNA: TGTGCCAGGAATCTGGAGACCCAGTACTTC. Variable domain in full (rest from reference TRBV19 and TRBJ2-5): DGGITQSPKYLFRKEGQNVTLSCEQNLNHDAMYWYRQDPGQGLRLIYYSQIVNDFQKGDIAEGYSVSREKKESFPLTVTSAQKNPTAFYLCARNLETQYFGPGTRLLVL.

The CDR3 coding sequence is TGTGCCAGCTCAATTCGCGGGAGCGGGGTCACAGATACGCAGTATTTT. Translated: CASSIRGSGVTDTQYF. The chain links TRBV18 to TRBJ2-3; the match to TRBD2 covers 7 bases. Germline-derived CDR1 and CDR2 are KGHSH and LQKENI. The CDR3 extends over 16 amino acids. Germline trimming cut 5 bases from V and 2 bases from J; bases unmatched to any gene: 10.

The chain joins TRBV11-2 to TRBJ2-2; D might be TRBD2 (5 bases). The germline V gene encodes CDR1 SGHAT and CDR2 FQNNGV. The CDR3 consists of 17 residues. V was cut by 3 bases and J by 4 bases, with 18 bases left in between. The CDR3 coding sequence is TGTGCCAGCAGCTTTTGGGAGAGGCCTCGCCGCACCGGGGAGCTGTTTTTT. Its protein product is CASSFWERPRRTGELFF.

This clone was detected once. DNA for the CDR3: TGTGCCACAGAAACGGGGGGAGTGACTGAAGCTTTCTTT. It translates to CATETGGVTEAFF. The rearrangement links TRBV28 to TRBJ1-1; D is possibly TRBD1 (5 bases). CDR3 length equals 13 residues. The germline gives CDR1 MDHEN, CDR2 SYDVKM. Trimming removed 10 bases at V and 5 bases at J, with 17 bases between.

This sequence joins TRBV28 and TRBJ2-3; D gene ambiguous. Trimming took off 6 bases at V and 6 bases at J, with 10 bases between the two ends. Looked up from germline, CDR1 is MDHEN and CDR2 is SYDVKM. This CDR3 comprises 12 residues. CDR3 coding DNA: TGTGCCAGCAGGCCCGCCACCGATACGCAGTATTTT. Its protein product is CASRPATDTQYF.

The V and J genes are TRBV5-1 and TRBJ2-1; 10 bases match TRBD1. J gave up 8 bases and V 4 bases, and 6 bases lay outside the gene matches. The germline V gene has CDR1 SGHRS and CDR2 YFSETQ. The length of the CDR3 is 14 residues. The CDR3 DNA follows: TGCGCCAGCAGCGTGCGACAGGGGGCAGATGAGCAGTTCTTC. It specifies CASSVRQGADEQFF.

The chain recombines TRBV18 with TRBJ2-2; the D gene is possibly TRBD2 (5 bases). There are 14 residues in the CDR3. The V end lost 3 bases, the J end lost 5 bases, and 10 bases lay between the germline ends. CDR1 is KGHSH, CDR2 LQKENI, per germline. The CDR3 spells CASSPGERTGELFF. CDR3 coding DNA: TGTGCCAGCTCACCCGGGGAGCGGACCGGGGAGCTGTTTTTT.

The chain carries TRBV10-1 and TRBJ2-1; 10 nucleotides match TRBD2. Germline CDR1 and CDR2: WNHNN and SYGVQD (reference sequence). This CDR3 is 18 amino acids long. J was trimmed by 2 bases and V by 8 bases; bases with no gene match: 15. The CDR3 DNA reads TGCGCCAGCTCCCAAGGGAGCGGGAGGGCCAAGACCTACAATGAGCAGTTCTTC. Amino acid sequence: CASSQGSGRAKTYNEQFF.

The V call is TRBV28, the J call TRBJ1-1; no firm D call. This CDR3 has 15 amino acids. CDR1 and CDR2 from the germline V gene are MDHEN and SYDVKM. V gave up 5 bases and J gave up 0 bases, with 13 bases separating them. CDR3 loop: CASSIGLAVNTEAFF. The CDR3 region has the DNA TGTGCCAGCAGTATCGGCCTGGCAGTGAACACTGAAGCTTTCTTT.

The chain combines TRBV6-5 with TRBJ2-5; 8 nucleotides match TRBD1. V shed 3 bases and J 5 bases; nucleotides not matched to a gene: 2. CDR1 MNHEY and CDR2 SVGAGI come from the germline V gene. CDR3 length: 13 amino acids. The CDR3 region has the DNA TGTGCCAGCAGTTATAACAGGGGGGAGACCCAGTACTTC. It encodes CASSYNRGETQYF.

The DNA for the CDR3 is TGTGCCAGCAGTTGGAGCCGGGACAGCGTAGGGGGCTACACCTTC. It translates to CASSWSRDSVGGYTF. This chain links TRBV27 with TRBJ1-2; TRBD1 matches at 7 bases. The junction had 13 bases not matched to a gene; V was cut back by 4 bases and J by 8 bases. Germline values: CDR1 MNHEY, CDR2 SMNVEV (reference sequence). This CDR3 is built from 15 residues.

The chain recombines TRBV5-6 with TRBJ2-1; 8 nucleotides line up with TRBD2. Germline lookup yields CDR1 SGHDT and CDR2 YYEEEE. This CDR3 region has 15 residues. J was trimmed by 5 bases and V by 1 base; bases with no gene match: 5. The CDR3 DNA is TGTGCCAGCAGCTTGTCGGGAGGGCCGAACAATGAGCAGTTCTTC. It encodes CASSLSGGPNNEQFF.

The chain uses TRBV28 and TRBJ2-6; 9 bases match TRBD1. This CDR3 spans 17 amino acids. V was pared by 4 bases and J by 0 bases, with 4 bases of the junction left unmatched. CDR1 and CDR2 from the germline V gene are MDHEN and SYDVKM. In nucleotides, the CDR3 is TGTGCCAGCAGTTCGGGACAGGGTATCTCTGGGGCCAACGTCCTGACTTTC. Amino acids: CASSSGQGISGANVLTF. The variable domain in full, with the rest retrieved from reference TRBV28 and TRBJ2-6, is DVKVTQSSRYLVKRTGEKVFLECVQDMDHENMFWYRQDPGLGLRLIYFSYDVKMKEKGDIPEGYSVSREKKERFSLILESASTNQTSMYLCASSSGQGISGANVLTFGAGSRLTVL.

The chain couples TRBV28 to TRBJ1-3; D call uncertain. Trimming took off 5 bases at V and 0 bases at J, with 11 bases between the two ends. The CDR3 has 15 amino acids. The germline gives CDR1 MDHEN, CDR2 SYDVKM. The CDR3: CASSPIQLSGNTIYF. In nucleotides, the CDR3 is TGTGCCAGCAGTCCAATACAGCTCTCTGGAAACACCATATATTTT.

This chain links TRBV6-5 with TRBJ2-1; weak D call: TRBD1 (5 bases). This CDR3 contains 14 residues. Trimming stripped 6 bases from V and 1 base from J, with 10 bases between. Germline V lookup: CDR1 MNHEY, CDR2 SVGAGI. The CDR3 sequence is CASRTQGSYNEQFF. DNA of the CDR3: TGTGCCAGCAGAACCCAGGGTTCCTACAATGAGCAGTTCTTC.

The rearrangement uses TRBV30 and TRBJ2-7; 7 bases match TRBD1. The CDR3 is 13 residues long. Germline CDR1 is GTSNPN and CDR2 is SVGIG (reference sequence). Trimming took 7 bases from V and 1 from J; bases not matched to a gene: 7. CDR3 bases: TGTGCCTATACAGGGGCCAATTCCTACGAGCAGTACTTC. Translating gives CAYTGANSYEQYF.